Listed here are 24 T cell receptor beta chains from one sample, sequenced in a study of blood T cells in healthy people across ages. Sample-barcoded 5' priming and a J-beta primer mix drove a second PCR of roughly 6 to 12 cycles. TCRdb re-derived calls from the 5' RACE reads in MiXCR, one entry per CDR3 protein. The sample has more than 900,000 distinct CDR3 sequences, roughly 28% seen once. The same sample was also studied in work on T cells of mothers and their children.

Material for sequencing was blood. The receptors here all came from a woman between 35 and 50 years old in good health.

This clonotype was seen repeatedly, ten times or more. The CDR3 region has the DNA TGTGCCAGCAGCTTGGGGGATAATTTCAGTGAGCAGTTCTTC. Encoded protein: CASSLGDNFSEQFF. The rearrangement links TRBV5-6 to TRBJ2-1; D not certain. This CDR3 contains 14 residues. CDR1 SGHDT and CDR2 YYEEEE come from the germline V gene. The ends were cut back, 0 bases at V and 9 bases at J, with 13 bases in the middle.

The chain has TRBV15 and TRBJ1-6; D call uncertain. From germline, CDR1 is LNHNV and CDR2 YYDKDF (reference sequence). Deletions cut 3 bases from V and 10 bases from J, with 16 bases between. This CDR3 is built from 15 residues. CDR3 coding DNA: TGTGCCACCAGCAGCGGACGAGTGAGTAGGTCACCCCTCCACTTT. The encoded protein is CATSSGRVSRSPLHF.

This clonotype was seen many times. The rearrangement links TRBV6-1 to TRBJ2-5; D is uncertain. The V end was cut by 3 bases, the J end by 7 bases, with 3 bases between. The CDR3 runs to 10 residues. Germline CDR1 is MNHNS and CDR2 is SASEGT. DNA of the CDR3: TGTGCCAGCAGTGAGGGGACCCAGTACTTC. Protein sequence: CASSEGTQYF.

This clonotype was counted at least ten times. This sequence joins TRBV15 and TRBJ2-5, with D uncertain. Germline V CDR1 and CDR2: LNHNV, YYDKDF (reference sequence). The CDR3 spans 14 residues. V was clipped by 0 bases and J by 3 bases, with 8 bases between them. The CDR3 bases are TGTGCCACCAGCAGAGATTCAGGCGAAGAGACCCAGTACTTC. Encoded protein: CATSRDSGEETQYF.

The chain recombines TRBV20-1 with TRBJ1-1, with a weak D call TRBD1 (5 bases). V lost 6 bases and J 0 bases, leaving 17 bases between the germline ends. Germline-derived CDR1 and CDR2 are DFQATT and SNEGSKA (reference sequence). The CDR3 contains 15 residues. Here the CDR3 DNA reads TGCAGTGCGCCCAGGGTGGGACGGGTGAACACTGAAGCTTTCTTT. This encodes CSAPRVGRVNTEAFF.

This clonotype showed up just a few times. This chain links TRBV25-1 with TRBJ2-7; 12 nucleotides align to TRBD1. J lost 11 bases, V lost 4 bases, and 12 bases had no gene match. Germline assignment: CDR1 MGHDK and CDR2 SYGVNS. CDR3 length: 15 residues. The CDR3 spells CASSAPGTGGQREYF. The CDR3 nucleotides read TGTGCCAGCAGTGCTCCCGGGACAGGGGGCCAACGGGAGTACTTC.

As regards this clonotype: A much bigger clone sits one base away, suggesting this may be a read error. The CDR3 DNA is TGTGCCAGCAGTGTCGGGACGGTCAGCTCCTACGACCAGTACTTC. This codes for CASSVGTVSSYDQYF. J is TRBJ2-7 and V is TRBV6-1; tentatively, D is TRBD1 or TRBD2 (5 bases each). Germline loops: CDR1 MNHNS, CDR2 SASEGT. The length of the CDR3 is 15 residues.

This clonotype has a handful of counts. CDR3 in DNA: TGTGCCAGCAGCCAAGAAGGGATCACCGGGGAGCTGTTTTTT. Its protein product is CASSQEGITGELFF. V is TRBV4-2 and J is TRBJ2-2; D is uncertain. The germline V and J ends were trimmed by 0 bases and 4 bases, with 6 bases remaining between them. Germline CDR1 reads LGHNA; CDR2 reads YNFKEQ. CDR3 length: 14 amino acids.

This clonotype has a single count. The chain couples TRBV6-4 to TRBJ2-6; D is uncertain. V was trimmed by 0 bases and J by 4 bases, leaving 10 bases between them. The CDR3 has 16 residues. CDR1 MRHNA and CDR2 SNTAGT come from the germline V gene. The chain's CDR3 is CASSDSAESGANVLTF. The DNA of the CDR3 is TGTGCCAGCAGTGACTCCGCGGAGTCAGGGGCCAACGTCCTGACTTTC.

A note on this clonotype: A much more abundant neighbour one base away suggests this may be a read error. The rearrangement uses TRBV6-6 and TRBJ2-7, with 13 bases that match TRBD2. The CDR3 consists of 16 residues. The germline CDR1 and CDR2 sequences are MNHNY and SVGAGI (reference sequence). Trimming took 6 bases from V and 7 from J; bases not matched to a gene: 12. CDR3 bases: TGTGCCAGCAGAGTACTAGCGGGGGGGGAGAGACGAGAGCAGTACTTC. This translates into CASRVLAGGERREQYF.

Notes on this clonotype: A much larger clone differs by one base, so this may be a read error. The chain is built from TRBV11-2 and TRBJ2-7; 8 bases are shared with TRBD2. Germline V gene lookup returns CDR1 SGHAT and CDR2 FQNNGV. This CDR3 spans 16 amino acids. Germline trimming cut 5 bases from V and 12 bases from J; bases unmatched to any gene: 21. The CDR3 DNA sequence: TGTGCCAGCAGCCTAGGCGGGGGGCCCCGAGGAGAGACCCCGTACTTC. Translated, it gives CASSLGGGPRGETPYF. Combining the CDR3 with reference TRBV11-2 and TRBJ2-7 gives the whole variable domain EAGVAQSPRYKIIEKRQSVAFWCNPISGHATLYWYQQILGQGPKLLIQFQNNGVVDDSQLPKDRFSAERLKGVDSTLKIQPAKLEDSAVYLCASSLGGGPRGETPYFGPGTRLTVT.

CDR3 in DNA: TGTGCCAGCAGCCAAGAACCCGACAGCCAAGAGACCCAGTACTTC. Translated: CASSQEPDSQETQYF. The rearrangement joins TRBV3-1 to TRBJ2-5; D might be TRBD1 (5 bases). Germline V gene data show CDR1 as LGHDT and CDR2 as YNNKEL (reference sequence). V shed 0 bases and J shed 1 base, with 9 bases lying between them. The CDR3 extends over 15 amino acids.

The CDR3 is CATSNPAGTGTSGNTIYF. CDR3 DNA sequence: TGTGCCACCAGCAACCCAGCGGGGACAGGGACCTCTGGAAACACCATATATTTT. The chain recombines TRBV15 with TRBJ1-3; 9 nucleotides line up with TRBD1. Germline-derived CDR1 and CDR2 are LNHNV and YYDKDF (reference sequence). Trimming cost V 4 bases and J 0 bases; bases outside gene matches: 10. The CDR3 contains 18 residues.

As concerns this clonotype: Compared with germline, one end of the junction differs, possibly owing to a read error. The J gene is TRBJ2-7, the V gene TRBV7-6, with 8 bases matching TRBD1. The CDR3 length is 14 residues. Germline V gene sequence: CDR1 SGHVS, CDR2 FNYEAQ. The CDR3 protein is CAGSGQGASYEQYF. The CDR3 bases are TGTGCCGGCAGCGGGCAGGGGGCCTCCTACGAGCAGTACTTC.

On this clonotype: One end of the junction varies from germline; a read error may be responsible. V and J are TRBV7-2 and TRBJ1-6; 11 nucleotides match TRBD1. This CDR3 is 13 amino acids long. Looked up from germline, CDR1 is SGHTA and CDR2 is FQGNSA. The CDR3 bases are TGTGCCAGTACGGGGACAGGGGGTTCACCCCGCCACTTT. This sequence encodes CASTGTGGSPRHF.

In regard to this clonotype: The junction does not match germline at one end; this may be a read error. V is TRBV10-3 and J is TRBJ2-7; weak D call: TRBD2 (6 bases). The CDR3 runs 17 residues. The germline gives CDR1 ENHRY, CDR2 SYGVKD. As DNA, the CDR3 is TGTGCCATCGGTGAGTCGGGGGTGTTGAGGGATCCCTACGAGCAGTACTTC. This sequence encodes CAIGESGVLRDPYEQYF.

Concerning this clonotype itself: A much larger clone lies a single base off, so this may be a read error. The chain has TRBV2 and TRBJ1-5, with D possibly TRBD1 on 5 matching bases. Germline V gives CDR1 SNHLY, CDR2 FYNNEI. V shed 11 bases and J shed 7 bases, with 18 bases lying between them. The CDR3 covers 13 residues. The CDR3 DNA follows: TGTGCCGGTAACAAGGGCAGGGACCAGCCCCAGCATTTT. It translates to CAGNKGRDQPQHF.

Many counts were recorded for this clonotype. CDR3 nucleotides: TGCGCCAGCACCGGCGACCTAGAGACCCAGTACTTC. Its protein is CASTGDLETQYF. V gene TRBV5-1 combines with J gene TRBJ2-5; the D is unclear. CDR3 length: 12 amino acids. V was trimmed by 6 bases and J by 4 bases, leaving 10 bases between them. Germline-derived CDR1 and CDR2 are SGHRS and YFSETQ.

The chain carries TRBV15 and TRBJ2-4, with 9 positions matching TRBD1. Near its end, the DNA agrees better with TRBJ2-7, so the J call may be wrong. The CDR3 has 14 amino acids. CDR1 and CDR2 from the germline V gene are LNHNV and YYDKDF (reference sequence). The CDR3 nucleotides read TGTGCCACCAGCAGTCAGGGGACAGGGAGCGAGCAGTACTTC. Its protein is CATSSQGTGSEQYF.

The rearrangement joins TRBV7-2 to TRBJ2-1; 8 nucleotides align to TRBD1. The junction had 9 bases not matched to a gene; V was cut back by 5 bases and J by 0 bases. Germline V gene sequence: CDR1 SGHTA, CDR2 FQGNSA. The CDR3 extends over 17 amino acids. The CDR3 spells CASSPQRQGSSYNEQFF. In DNA, the CDR3 is TGTGCCAGCAGCCCCCAGAGACAGGGGAGCTCCTACAATGAGCAGTTCTTC.

This clonotype has just a few counts. The rearrangement links TRBV15 to TRBJ2-5, with D possibly matching TRBD1 (6 bases). The V gene's germline CDR1 is LNHNV and CDR2 YYDKDF (reference sequence). The CDR3 extends over 17 amino acids. The V end lost 6 bases, the J end lost 2 bases, and 22 bases lay between the germline ends. CDR3 loop: CATRSNPRVRGQETQYF. For the CDR3, the DNA is TGTGCCACCAGATCGAACCCCAGGGTAAGGGGGCAAGAGACCCAGTACTTC.

This clonotype occurred many times. This chain joins TRBV28 and TRBJ2-7, with 7 bases aligning to TRBD1. Germline lookup yields CDR1 MDHEN and CDR2 SYDVKM. Trimming at V came to 7 bases and at J to 6 bases, leaving 12 bases not matched to a gene. This CDR3 comprises 14 residues. The CDR3 coding sequence is TGTGCCAGCATTCCGCTCAAGGGACAGCGCGAGCAGTACTTC. It specifies CASIPLKGQREQYF.

The chain joins TRBV29-1 to TRBJ2-1, with 8 positions matching TRBD1. CDR3 length: 15 amino acids. CDR1 is SQVTM, CDR2 ANQGSEA, per germline. V trimming: 5 bases; J trimming: 5 bases; junction bases outside the gene matches: 11. The CDR3 bases are TGCAGCGTTTCGATTCGAAGGACAGGGCACAATGAGCAGTTCTTC. Translated, it gives CSVSIRRTGHNEQFF.

As to this clonotype: This clone may be a read error of a much larger clone one base away. The chain has TRBV5-1 and TRBJ1-4; no clear D. With 0 bases removed from V and 8 bases from J, the gap between germline ends came to 14 bases. Germline lookup yields CDR1 SGHRS and CDR2 YFSETQ. The CDR3 runs to 15 residues. The CDR3 nucleotides are TGCGCCAGCAGCTTGGGGAGCAGTCTAAAAGAAAAACTGTTTTTT. Its translation is CASSLGSSLKEKLFF.